A single TCR beta chain is shown here with its context. Sequencing targeted expressed TCRB transcripts, as all isolated RNA had been reverse transcribed. TCRdb keeps only in-frame clones here, not all; method: immunoSEQ multiplex PCR. This table holds 430,000 or so clones, 10% to 12% found once. This record belongs to a study of beta chain features in type 1 diabetes. Germline CDR1 SGHTA, CDR2 FQGNSA. This CDR3 is 14 amino acids long. V lost 6 bases and J lost 7, with 16 bases in between. V gene TRBV7-2 combines with J gene TRBJ2-4; a weak D match, TRBD2 (6 bases). The sequence came from a woman aged 18-29 years in good health. Material: naive CD4+ T cells from blood. The CDR3 region is CASRDNRGSNIQYF. For the CDR3, the DNA is TGTGCCAGCAGGGATAACCGGGGGTCGAACATTCAGTACTTC.